The present T cell receptor beta chain was sequenced within a study of lymphopenia after photon versus proton radiotherapy. Findings and limits, study-wide: After lymphocyte nadir, photon-treated repertoires showed oligoclonal expansion, especially CD8+ Temra. Survival link was tested only in deceased patients; proton benefit remains a possibility. Proton therapy kept repertoires fairly stable, unlike photons, which gained effector/memory cells.

The length of the CDR3 is 15 residues. J gave up 3 bases and V 5 bases, and 9 bases lay outside the gene matches. Germline lookup yields CDR1 MDHEN and CDR2 SYDVKM. By share, this clone counts as medium-sized (0.01 to 0.1%). Its antigen is not known. Sequencing used immunoSEQ multiplex PCR; TCRdb keeps in-frame clones, though not all of them. The sample lists approximately 3,500 clones; around four fifths were seen once. The clonotype comes from an elderly man with esophageal cancer. J is TRBJ1-2 and V is TRBV28; 7 bases fit TRBD1. The sequenced sample was peripheral blood, obtained from a patient treated with proton-based radiotherapy. CDR3 residues: CASSPGQVDHYGYTF. As DNA, the CDR3 is TGTGCCAGCAGTCCCGGACAGGTGGACCACTATGGCTACACCTTC.